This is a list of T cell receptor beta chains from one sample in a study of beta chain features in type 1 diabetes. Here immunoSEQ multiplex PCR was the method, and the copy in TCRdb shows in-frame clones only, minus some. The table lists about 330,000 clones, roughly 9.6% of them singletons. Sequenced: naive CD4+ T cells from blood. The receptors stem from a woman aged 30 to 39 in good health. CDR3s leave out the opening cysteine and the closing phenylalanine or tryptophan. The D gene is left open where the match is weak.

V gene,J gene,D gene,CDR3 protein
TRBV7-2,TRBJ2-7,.,ASSSEPSYEQY
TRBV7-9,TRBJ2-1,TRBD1,ASSPPGTGEYNEQF
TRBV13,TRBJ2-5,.,ASSFRQEEGSIETQY
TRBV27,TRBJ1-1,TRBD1,ASSWTGANTEAF
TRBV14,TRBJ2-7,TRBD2,ASSKSSGQVYEQY
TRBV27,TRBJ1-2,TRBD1,ASSPRTGGYGYT
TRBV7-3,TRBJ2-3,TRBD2,ASSLTPGGGTDTQY
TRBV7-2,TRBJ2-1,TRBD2,ASSRLAGHNEQF
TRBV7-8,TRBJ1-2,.,ASSPTGQRANYGYT
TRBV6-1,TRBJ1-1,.,ASSERTPEAF
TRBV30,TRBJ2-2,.,AWSVRGNGELF
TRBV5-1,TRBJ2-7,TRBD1,ASSSGTGRNYEQY
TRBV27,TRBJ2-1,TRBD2,EGGLAGGLSSYNEQF
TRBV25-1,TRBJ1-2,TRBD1,ASSSDRGYGYT
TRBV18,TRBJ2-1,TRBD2,ASSPRLAGADNEQF
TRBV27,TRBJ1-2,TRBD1,ASSLTHQQGSGYGYT
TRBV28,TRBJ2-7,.,ASSLFAYEQY
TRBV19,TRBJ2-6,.,ASSIDPTGSGANVLT
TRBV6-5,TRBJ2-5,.,ASSYSLRGLQETQY
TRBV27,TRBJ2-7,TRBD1,ASSYRGQVIGYEQY
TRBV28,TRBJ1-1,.,ASSSPPFTEAF
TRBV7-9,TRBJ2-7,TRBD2,ASSPGLAGGRSSYEQY
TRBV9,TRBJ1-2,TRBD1,ASSPGQGSYGYT
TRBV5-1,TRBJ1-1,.,ASSPGHRNTEAF
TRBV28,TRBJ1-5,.,ASSASLQPQH
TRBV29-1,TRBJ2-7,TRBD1,SVRTGAPPMREQY
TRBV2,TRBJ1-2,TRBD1,ASRVGQGRHGYT
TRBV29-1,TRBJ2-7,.,SVSTVIAPTYEQY